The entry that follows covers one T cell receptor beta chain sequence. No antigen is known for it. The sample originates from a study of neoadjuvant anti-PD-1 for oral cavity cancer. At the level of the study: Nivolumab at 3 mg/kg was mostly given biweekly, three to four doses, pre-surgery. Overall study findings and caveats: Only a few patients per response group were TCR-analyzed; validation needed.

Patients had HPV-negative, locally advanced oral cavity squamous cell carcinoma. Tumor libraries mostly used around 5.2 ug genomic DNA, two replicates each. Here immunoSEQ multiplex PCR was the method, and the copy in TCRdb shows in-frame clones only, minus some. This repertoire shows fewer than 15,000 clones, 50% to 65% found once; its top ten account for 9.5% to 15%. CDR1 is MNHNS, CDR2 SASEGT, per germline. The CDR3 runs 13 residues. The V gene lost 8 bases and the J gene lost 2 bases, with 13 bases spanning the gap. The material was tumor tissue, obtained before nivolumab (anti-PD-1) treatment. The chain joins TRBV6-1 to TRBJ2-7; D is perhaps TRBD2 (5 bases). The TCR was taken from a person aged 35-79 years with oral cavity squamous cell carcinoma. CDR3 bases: TGTGCCAGCGCCTACTTCGGGACCTACGAGCAGTACTTC. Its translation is CASAYFGTYEQYF.